The 27 T cell receptor beta chains reported below all come from one sample, sequenced in a study of blood T cell repertoires in COVID-19. Method: immunoSEQ multiplex PCR; TCRdb's copy keeps in-frame clones and lacks some. The top ten clones hold about 3.6% of a sample with more than 95,000 clones, around 83% of them seen once. Sequences were obtained from peripheral blood. The receptors shown here come from a woman aged 80 or older with active or convalescent COVID-19.

The V gene is TRBV9, the J gene TRBJ1-6, with D maybe TRBD1 (5 bases). Germline loops: CDR1 SGDLS, CDR2 YYNGEE. The ends were cut back, 4 bases at V and 0 bases at J, with 14 bases in the middle. CDR3 length equals 17 residues. The CDR3 loop is CASSSRDGSSYNSPLHF. The CDR3 region has the DNA TGTGCCAGCAGCTCGCGGGACGGGAGCTCCTATAATTCACCCCTCCACTTT.

V is TRBV18 and J is TRBJ1-4; D possibly corresponds to TRBD1 (5 bases). CDR1 and CDR2 from the germline V gene are KGHSH and LQKENI. The CDR3 extends over 16 amino acids. Trimming took off 6 bases at V and 5 bases at J, with 19 bases between the two ends. CDR3 nucleotides: TGTGCCAGCTCCAAACCGAGTATCAGGGAAAATGAAAAACTGTTTTTT. The encoded protein is CASSKPSIRENEKLFF.

The chain links TRBV23-1 to TRBJ1-2; D is unclear. TRBV23-1 falls under the ORF class, with uncertain function. V gave up 7 bases and J gave up 3 bases, with 18 bases separating them. There are 15 residues in the CDR3. CDR3 in DNA: TGCGCCAGCACCCGCGAGGGCTGGATGGACTATGGCTACACCTTC. This sequence encodes CASTREGWMDYGYTF.

The chain uses TRBV3-1 (or the pseudogene TRBV3-2) and TRBJ2-2, with a tentative D call TRBD2 (7 bases). The CDR3 contains 17 residues. Germline V CDR1 and CDR2: LGHDT, YNNKEL (reference sequence). Trimming stripped 8 bases from V and 1 base from J, with 20 bases between. CDR3 region: CASLPEGGGMNTGELFF. The CDR3 DNA reads TGTGCCAGCCTCCCGGAGGGGGGGGGTATGAACACCGGGGAGCTGTTTTTT.

This clone was detected once. The rearrangement uses TRBV7-2 and TRBJ1-2; D is uncertain. The V gene lost 5 bases and the J gene lost 4 bases, with 17 bases spanning the gap. The CDR3 is 15 amino acids. The germline V gene encodes CDR1 SGHTA and CDR2 FQGNSA. The CDR3 loop reads CASSLDGRSSYGYTF. DNA of the CDR3: TGTGCCAGCAGCCTCGATGGTCGGTCCTCCTATGGCTACACCTTC.

V gene TRBV18 combines with J gene TRBJ1-5, with D possibly TRBD1 on 5 matching bases. Germline V gene lookup returns CDR1 KGHSH and CDR2 LQKENI. The CDR3 consists of 13 residues. V was shortened by 2 bases and J by 9 bases, with 11 bases between the two germline ends. The CDR3 protein is CASSPGRGGPQHF. The DNA for the CDR3 is TGTGCCAGCTCACCAGGACGGGGGGGGCCCCAGCATTTT.

V usage is TRBV7-9 and J usage is TRBJ2-2; TRBD2 aligns across 12 bases. CDR1 is SEHNR and CDR2 is FQNEAQ in the germline V gene (reference sequence). The CDR3 runs 16 residues. V shed 5 bases and J 1 base; nucleotides not matched to a gene: 2. The CDR3 region is CASSLGLAGNTGELFF. DNA for the CDR3: TGTGCCAGCAGCCTGGGACTAGCGGGGAACACCGGGGAGCTGTTTTTT.

The chain employs TRBV7-2 and TRBJ2-2; no definite D call. Between the trimmed V and J ends, which lost 0 bases and 0 bases, there was a span of 11 bases. The CDR3 has 17 residues. Germline V CDR1 and CDR2: SGHTA, FQGNSA. CDR3 sequence: CASSLAGSRTNTGELFF. The CDR3 nucleotides read TGTGCCAGCAGCTTAGCCGGGTCGCGAACGAACACCGGGGAGCTGTTTTTT.

The V gene is TRBV19, the J gene TRBJ2-3; TRBD2 matches 12 bases. The CDR3 is 15 residues long. The trim removed 5 bases at V and 5 bases at J, leaving 5 bases unmatched. Looked up from germline, CDR1 is LNHDA and CDR2 is SQIVND (reference sequence). CDR3 protein: CASSLAGGRGDTQYF. CDR3 sequence (DNA): TGTGCCAGTAGTCTAGCGGGAGGGCGGGGAGATACGCAGTATTTT.

This chain connects TRBV7-9 to TRBJ2-5; 12 nucleotides line up with TRBD2. The CDR3 is 14 amino acids. Per the germline V gene, CDR1 is SEHNR and CDR2 is FQNEAQ (reference sequence). With 5 bases clipped from V and 4 bases from J, the junction kept 2 bases outside the gene matches. CDR3 coding DNA: TGTGCCAGCAGCCCTAGCGGGGGGGTAGAGACCCAGTACTTC. Protein product: CASSPSGGVETQYF.

The chain combines TRBV6-5 with TRBJ2-3; weak D call: TRBD2 (6 bases). V gave up 3 bases and J gave up 7 bases, with 17 bases separating them. This CDR3 contains 15 residues. The germline V gene encodes CDR1 MNHEY and CDR2 SVGAGI. As DNA, the CDR3 is TGTGCCAGCAGTTATGCACCGGGACTGGCAAATACGCAGTATTTT. It codes for CASSYAPGLANTQYF.

The V gene is TRBV6-5, the J gene TRBJ1-2, with D maybe TRBD1 (6 bases). The CDR3 has 13 residues. The germline gives CDR1 MNHEY, CDR2 SVGAGI. Trimming took off 5 bases at V and 8 bases at J, with 15 bases between the two ends. For the CDR3, the DNA is TGTGCCAGCAGTCTACAGGGAGGGGACGGCTACACCTTC. Encoded protein: CASSLQGGDGYTF.

The chain uses TRBV4-3 and TRBJ2-2, with 10 bases matching TRBD1. This CDR3 comprises 16 residues. Trimming at V came to 0 bases and at J to 4 bases, leaving 2 bases not matched to a gene. CDR1 and CDR2 (germline): LGHNA, YSLEER. The CDR3 nucleotides are TGCGCCAGCAGCCAAGATGGACAGGGGGGCACCGGGGAGCTGTTTTTT. Translating gives CASSQDGQGGTGELFF.

The chain couples TRBV4-2 to TRBJ2-7; D is possibly TRBD2 (7 bases). The CDR3 is 17 amino acids. In germline, CDR1 is LGHNA, CDR2 YNFKEQ. Trimming took 0 bases from V and 2 from J, leaving 17 bases between them. The chain's CDR3 is CASSQDSGGYATYEQYF. The CDR3 nucleotides are TGTGCCAGCAGCCAAGATTCGGGGGGCTACGCCACCTACGAGCAGTACTTC.

V is TRBV5-5 and J is TRBJ1-6; D gene uncertain. CDR1 SGHKS and CDR2 YYEKEE come from the germline V gene (reference sequence). Trimming shortened V by 4 bases and J by 0 bases, and 5 bases separated the two germline ends. CDR3 length: 14 residues. The DNA of the CDR3 is TGTGCCAGCAGCATCATCTCCTATAATTCACCCCTCCACTTT. It yields the protein CASSIISYNSPLHF.

The chain links TRBV4-3 to TRBJ2-3, with a tentative D call TRBD2 (5 bases). Germline CDR1 and CDR2: LGHNA and YSLEER. The CDR3 has 15 residues. With 5 bases removed from V and 1 base from J, the gap between germline ends came to 13 bases. The CDR3 is CASSSTPEGTDTQYF. The DNA of the CDR3 is TGCGCCAGCAGCTCCACCCCGGAGGGCACAGATACGCAGTATTTT.

The J gene is TRBJ1-5, the V gene TRBV7-3; 9 bases match TRBD1. This CDR3 comprises 24 residues. In germline, CDR1 is SGHTA, CDR2 FQGTGA. The V segment lost 1 base and the J segment 2 bases; nucleotides outside the gene matches: 27. The CDR3 reads CASSLNFIRDRAGSRVNCNQPQHF. CDR3 in DNA: TGTGCCAGCAGCTTAAATTTCATCCGGGACAGGGCTGGGTCGCGAGTGAATTGCAATCAGCCCCAGCATTTT.

This chain links TRBV5-1 with TRBJ2-7, with a possible D match to TRBD2 (5 bases). Trimming took off 0 bases at V and 3 bases at J, with 7 bases between the two ends. CDR3 length equals 13 residues. Germline CDR1 SGHRS, CDR2 YFSETQ. The DNA for the CDR3 is TGCGCCAGCAGCTTGGAGCGGTACTACGAGCAGTACTTC. It codes for CASSLERYYEQYF.

This chain connects TRBV19 to TRBJ1-2, with D tentatively TRBD1 (6 bases). CDR3 size: 14 residues. Germline V gives CDR1 LNHDA, CDR2 SQIVND (reference sequence). Trimming took off 2 bases at V and 5 bases at J, with 12 bases between the two ends. The CDR3 sequence: CASSIRGKDYGYTF. Written as DNA, the CDR3 is TGTGCCAGTAGTATAAGGGGGAAAGATTATGGCTACACCTTC.

The rearrangement uses TRBV29-1 and TRBJ2-7; no clear D gene. V shed 3 bases and J shed 3 bases, with 9 bases lying between them. The CDR3 has 12 residues. CDR1 is SQVTM and CDR2 is ANQGSEA in the germline V gene. The CDR3 region has the DNA TGCAGCGTTGACACACCAGGCTACGAGCAGTACTTC. It yields the protein CSVDTPGYEQYF.

The chain employs TRBV19 and TRBJ2-3; 8 bases match TRBD1. With 6 bases clipped from V and 1 base from J, the junction kept 6 bases outside the gene matches. The length of the CDR3 is 15 residues. Germline CDR1 and CDR2: LNHDA and SQIVND (reference sequence). CDR3 sequence reads: CASSSGTGGTDTQYF. The CDR3 nucleotides read TGTGCCAGTAGCTCCGGGACAGGAGGCACAGATACGCAGTATTTT. The full variable domain, in which reference TRBV19 and TRBJ2-3 provide the parts outside the CDR3, is DGGITQSPKYLFRKEGQNVTLSCEQNLNHDAMYWYRQDPGQGLRLIYYSQIVNDFQKGDIAEGYSVSREKKESFPLTVTSAQKNPTAFYLCASSSGTGGTDTQYFGPGTRLTVL.

The chain uses TRBV5-4 and TRBJ2-2, with 10 bases lining up with TRBD1. Germline lookup yields CDR1 SGHNT and CDR2 YYREEE (reference sequence). CDR3 length: 14 residues. The V and J ends lost 4 bases and 6 bases, in that order; junction bases with no gene match: 3. The chain's CDR3 is CASSTGTGAGELFF. For the CDR3, the DNA is TGTGCCAGCAGCACGGGGACAGGGGCCGGGGAGCTGTTTTTT.

This chain connects TRBV27 to TRBJ1-2; weak D call: TRBD1 (6 bases). V gave up 5 bases and J gave up 2 bases, with 15 bases separating them. The CDR3 extends over 15 amino acids. Germline CDR1 MNHEY, CDR2 SMNVEV (reference sequence). DNA of the CDR3: TGTGCCAGCAGTCACCACAGGGAATTCAACTATGGCTACACCTTC. Protein: CASSHHREFNYGYTF.

The chain couples TRBV28 to TRBJ2-7, with 7 bases lining up with TRBD2. V shed 6 bases, J shed 4 bases, and the junction held 9 bases outside the gene matches. Germline assignment: CDR1 MDHEN and CDR2 SYDVKM. This CDR3 is built from 14 residues. This chain's CDR3 is CASSSTSTGYEQYF. The CDR3 coding sequence is TGTGCCAGCAGCTCGACTAGCACCGGTTACGAGCAGTACTTC.

This clone appeared once. The chain uses TRBV28 and TRBJ2-3; D is ambiguous. The CDR3 sequence is 17 residues long. The V end was cut by 3 bases, the J end by 2 bases, with 18 bases between. Germline CDR1 is MDHEN and CDR2 is SYDVKM. The CDR3 bases are TGTGCCAGCAGTTTGTCCGGCGGCCGAACCATCACAGATACGCAGTATTTT. It yields the protein CASSLSGGRTITDTQYF.

V and J are TRBV5-1 and TRBJ2-4, with D possibly matching TRBD2 (6 bases). Germline V lookup: CDR1 SGHRS, CDR2 YFSETQ. The V end lost 1 base, the J end lost 7 bases, and 15 bases lay between the germline ends. The CDR3 is made up of 15 amino acids. The CDR3 is CASSLPGVGGNIQYF. CDR3 in DNA: TGCGCCAGCAGCTTGCCGGGGGTCGGTGGGAACATTCAGTACTTC.

The V and J genes are TRBV19 and TRBJ1-5; D is unresolved. V was trimmed by 3 bases and J by 7 bases, leaving 13 bases between them. Per the germline V gene, CDR1 is LNHDA and CDR2 is SQIVND (reference sequence). The CDR3 runs 14 residues. CDR3 DNA: TGTGCCAGTAGTATTCCGCCTTTACGGCAGCCCCAGCATTTT. Its translation: CASSIPPLRQPQHF.